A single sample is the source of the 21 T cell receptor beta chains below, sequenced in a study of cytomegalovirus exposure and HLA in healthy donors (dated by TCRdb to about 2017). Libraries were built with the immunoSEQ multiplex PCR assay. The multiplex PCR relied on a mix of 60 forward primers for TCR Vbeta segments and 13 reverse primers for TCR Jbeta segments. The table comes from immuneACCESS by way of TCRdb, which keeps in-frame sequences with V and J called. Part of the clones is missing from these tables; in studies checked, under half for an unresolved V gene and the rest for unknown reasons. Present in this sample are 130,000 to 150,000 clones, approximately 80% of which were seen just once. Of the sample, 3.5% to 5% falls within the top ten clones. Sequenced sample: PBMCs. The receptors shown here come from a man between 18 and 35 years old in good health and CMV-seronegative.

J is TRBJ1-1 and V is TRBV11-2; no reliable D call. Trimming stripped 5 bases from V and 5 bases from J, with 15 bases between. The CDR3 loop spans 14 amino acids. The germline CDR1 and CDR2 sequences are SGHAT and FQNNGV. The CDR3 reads CASSLSVRRTEAFF. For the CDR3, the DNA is TGTGCCAGCAGCCTGAGCGTCCGGAGGACTGAAGCTTTCTTT.

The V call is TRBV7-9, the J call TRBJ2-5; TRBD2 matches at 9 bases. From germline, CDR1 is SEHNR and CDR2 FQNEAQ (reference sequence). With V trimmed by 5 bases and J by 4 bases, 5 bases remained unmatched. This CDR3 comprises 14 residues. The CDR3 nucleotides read TGTGCCAGCAGCCAAGGACTAGCGTTAGAGACCCAGTACTTC. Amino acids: CASSQGLALETQYF. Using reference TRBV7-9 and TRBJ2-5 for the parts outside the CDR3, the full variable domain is DTGVSQNPRHKITKRGQNVTFRCDPISEHNRLYWYRQTLGQGPEFLTYFQNEAQLEKSRLLSDRFSAERPKGSFSTLEIQRTEQGDSAMYLCASSQGLALETQYFGPGTRLLVL.

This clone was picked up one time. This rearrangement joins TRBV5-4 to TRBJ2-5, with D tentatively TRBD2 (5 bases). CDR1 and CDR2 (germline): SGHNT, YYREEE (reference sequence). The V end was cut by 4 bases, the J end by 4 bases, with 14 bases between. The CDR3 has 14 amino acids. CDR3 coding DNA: TGTGCCAGCAGCCACGTTGGGAGTGGAGAGACCCAGTACTTC. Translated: CASSHVGSGETQYF. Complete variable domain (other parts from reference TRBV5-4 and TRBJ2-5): ETGVTQSPTHLIKTRGQQVTLRCSSQSGHNTVSWYQQALGQGPQFIFQYYREEENGRGNFPPRFSGLQFPNYSSELNVNALELDDSALYLCASSHVGSGETQYFGPGTRLLVL.

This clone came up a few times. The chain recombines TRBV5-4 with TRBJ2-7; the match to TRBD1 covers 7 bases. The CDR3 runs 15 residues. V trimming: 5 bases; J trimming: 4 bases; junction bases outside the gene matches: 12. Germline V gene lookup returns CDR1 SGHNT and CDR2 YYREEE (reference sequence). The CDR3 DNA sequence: TGTGCCAGCAGTCCTCTTGAGGGACAGATATACGAGCAGTACTTC. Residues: CASSPLEGQIYEQYF.

The CDR3: CATKRREGDSPLHF. For the CDR3, the DNA is TGTGCCACTAAACGGAGGGAGGGGGATTCACCCCTCCACTTT. The chain combines TRBV2 with TRBJ1-6; a weak D match, TRBD1 (6 bases). The CDR3 runs to 14 residues. The V gene lost 10 bases and the J gene lost 8 bases, with 18 bases spanning the gap. Germline V CDR1 and CDR2: SNHLY, FYNNEI.

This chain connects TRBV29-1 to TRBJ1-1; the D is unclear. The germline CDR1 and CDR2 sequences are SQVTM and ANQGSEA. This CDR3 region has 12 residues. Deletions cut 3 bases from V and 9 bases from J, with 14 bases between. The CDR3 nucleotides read TGCAGCGTTGAGTTCGATACAGACCAAGCTTTCTTT. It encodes CSVEFDTDQAFF.

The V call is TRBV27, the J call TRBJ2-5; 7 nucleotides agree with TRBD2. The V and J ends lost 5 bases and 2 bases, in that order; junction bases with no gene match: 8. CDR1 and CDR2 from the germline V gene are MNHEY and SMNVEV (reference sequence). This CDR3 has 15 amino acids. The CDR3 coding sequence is TGTGCCAGCAGTCCGCTAGCGGAGTTACAAGAGACCCAGTACTTC. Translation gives CASSPLAELQETQYF.

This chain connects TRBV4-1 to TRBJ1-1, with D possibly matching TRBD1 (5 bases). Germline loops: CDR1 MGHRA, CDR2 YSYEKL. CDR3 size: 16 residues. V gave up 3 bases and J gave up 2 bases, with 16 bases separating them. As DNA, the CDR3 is TGCGCCAGCAGCCAGGGGCAAAAGACAAGAAACACTGAAGCTTTCTTT. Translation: CASSQGQKTRNTEAFF.

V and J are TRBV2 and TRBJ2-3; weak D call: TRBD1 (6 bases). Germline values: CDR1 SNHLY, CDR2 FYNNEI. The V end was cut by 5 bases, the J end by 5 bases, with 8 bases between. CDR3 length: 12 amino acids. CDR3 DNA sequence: TGTGCCAGCAGTTCAGGGGTAGATACGCAGTATTTT. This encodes CASSSGVDTQYF.

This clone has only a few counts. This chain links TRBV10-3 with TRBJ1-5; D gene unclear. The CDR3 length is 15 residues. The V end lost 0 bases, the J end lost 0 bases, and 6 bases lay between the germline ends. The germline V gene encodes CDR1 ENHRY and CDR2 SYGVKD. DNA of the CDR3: TGTGCCATCAGTGAGTCTGCAGTTAGCAATCAGCCCCAGCATTTT. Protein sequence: CAISESAVSNQPQHF.

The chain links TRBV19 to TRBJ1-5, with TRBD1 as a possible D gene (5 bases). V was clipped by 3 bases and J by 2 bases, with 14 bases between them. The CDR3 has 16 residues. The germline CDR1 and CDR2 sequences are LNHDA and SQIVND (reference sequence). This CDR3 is CASSILGLVGNQPQHF. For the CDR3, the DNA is TGTGCCAGTAGTATCTTGGGACTCGTGGGCAATCAGCCCCAGCATTTT.

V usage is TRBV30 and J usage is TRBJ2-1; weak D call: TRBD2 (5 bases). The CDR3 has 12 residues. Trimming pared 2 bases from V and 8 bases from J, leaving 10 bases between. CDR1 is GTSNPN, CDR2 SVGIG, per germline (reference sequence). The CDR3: CAWSPAVDEQFF. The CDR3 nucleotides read TGTGCCTGGAGTCCAGCGGTTGATGAGCAGTTCTTC.

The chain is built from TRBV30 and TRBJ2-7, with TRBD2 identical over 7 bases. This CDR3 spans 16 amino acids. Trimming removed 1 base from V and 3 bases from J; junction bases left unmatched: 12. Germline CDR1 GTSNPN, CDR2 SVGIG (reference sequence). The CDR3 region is CAWSATVAGDHYEQYF. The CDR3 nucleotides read TGTGCCTGGAGTGCCACCGTAGCGGGTGACCACTACGAGCAGTACTTC. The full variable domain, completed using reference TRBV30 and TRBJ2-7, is SQTIHQWPATLVQPVGSPLSLECTVEGTSNPNLYWYRQAAGRGLQLLFYSVGIGQISSEVPQNLSASRPQDRQFILSSKKLLLSDSGFYLCAWSATVAGDHYEQYFGPGTRLTVT.

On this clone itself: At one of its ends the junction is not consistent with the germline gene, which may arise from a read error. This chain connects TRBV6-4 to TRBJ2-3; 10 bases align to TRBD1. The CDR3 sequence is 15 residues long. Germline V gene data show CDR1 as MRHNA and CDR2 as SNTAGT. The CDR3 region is CAGSDSTGGADTQYF. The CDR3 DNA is TGTGCCGGCAGTGACTCGACAGGGGGCGCAGATACGCAGTATTTT.

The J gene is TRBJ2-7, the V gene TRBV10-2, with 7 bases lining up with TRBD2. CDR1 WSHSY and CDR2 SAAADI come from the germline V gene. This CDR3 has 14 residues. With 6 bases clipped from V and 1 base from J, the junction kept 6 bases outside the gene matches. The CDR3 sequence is CASRDQLASYEQYF. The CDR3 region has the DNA TGCGCCAGCAGGGACCAACTAGCGTCCTACGAGCAGTACTTC.

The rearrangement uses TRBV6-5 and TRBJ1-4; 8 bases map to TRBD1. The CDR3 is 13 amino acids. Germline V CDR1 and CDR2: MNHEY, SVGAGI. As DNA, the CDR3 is TGTGCGCTAAGTGGACAGGGAAATGAAAAACTGTTTTTT. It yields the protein CALSGQGNEKLFF.

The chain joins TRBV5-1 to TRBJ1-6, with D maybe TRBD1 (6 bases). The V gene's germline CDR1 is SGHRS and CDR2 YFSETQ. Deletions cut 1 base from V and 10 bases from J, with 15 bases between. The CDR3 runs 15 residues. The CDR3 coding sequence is TGCGCCAGCAGCTTGCGTCAGGGGAATGAATCACCCCTCCACTTT. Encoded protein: CASSLRQGNESPLHF.

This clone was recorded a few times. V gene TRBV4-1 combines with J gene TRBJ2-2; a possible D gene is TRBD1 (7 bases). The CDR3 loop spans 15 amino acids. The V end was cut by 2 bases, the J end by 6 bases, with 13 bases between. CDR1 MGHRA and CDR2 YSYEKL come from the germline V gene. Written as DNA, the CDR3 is TGCGCCAGCAGCCAACCCAGGGGGGATCCCGGGGAGCTGTTTTTT. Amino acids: CASSQPRGDPGELFF.

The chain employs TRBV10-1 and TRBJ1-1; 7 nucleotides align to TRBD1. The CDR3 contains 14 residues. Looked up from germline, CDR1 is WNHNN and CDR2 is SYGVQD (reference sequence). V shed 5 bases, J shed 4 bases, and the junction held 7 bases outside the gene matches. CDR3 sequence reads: CASSPSQGSTEAFF. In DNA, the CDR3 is TGCGCCAGCAGTCCTTCACAGGGGAGCACTGAAGCTTTCTTT.

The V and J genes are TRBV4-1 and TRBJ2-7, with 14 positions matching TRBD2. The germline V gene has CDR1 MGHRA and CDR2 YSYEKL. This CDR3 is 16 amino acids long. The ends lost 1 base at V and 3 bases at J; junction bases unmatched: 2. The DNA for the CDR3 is TGCGCCAGCAGCCAAGCCGGGACTAGCGGGAGCTACGAGCAGTACTTC. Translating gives CASSQAGTSGSYEQYF.

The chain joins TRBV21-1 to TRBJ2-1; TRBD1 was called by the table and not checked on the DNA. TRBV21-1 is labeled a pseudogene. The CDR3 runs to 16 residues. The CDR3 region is CASSIRCRGSYNEQFF. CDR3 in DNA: TGTGCCAGCAGCATTCGCTGCAGGGGGTCCTACAATGAGCAGTTCTTC.